Sequencing of this TCR beta chain was carried out in a study of CD8+CD57+ T cells in acquired aplastic anemia. Overall study: DNA per sorted CD4+ or CD8+ sample ranged roughly 0.19 to 30 ug, averaging 3.2 ug.

The template for TCR beta VDJ and CDR3 sequence profiling was genomic DNA. TCRdb recomputed calls from the reads with MiXCR, one row per CDR3 protein. The data show approximately 260,000 distinct CDR3 sequences, with approximately 82% seen just once and 42% held by the top ten. This CDR3 is 14 amino acids long. Germline V gene lookup returns CDR1 SEHNR and CDR2 FQNEAQ (reference sequence). For this clonotype: A read error may account for a junction end that differs from germline.

Patients sequenced had flow cytometry evidence of CD8+CD57+ cell expansion. Patients had undergone no therapy by the time their blood was sampled. Sequenced material: sorted CD4+, CD8+, or CD8+CD57+ T cells (not recorded which) from PBMCs. This chain links TRBV7-9 with TRBJ2-3, with D maybe TRBD1 (6 bases). This TCR derives from a human donor with aplastic anemia. The CDR3 DNA reads as TGTGCCAGCAGCTCCTCGGAATCAGGGGCGAGCCACTACTTT. This encodes CASSSSESGASHYF.